The T cell receptor beta chain described here comes from a study of blood T cell repertoires in COVID-19. Produced via immunoSEQ multiplex PCR; TCRdb's table is partial and in-frame only. The sample carries about 180,000 clones, about 88% recorded once. Trimming removed 6 bases from V and 0 bases from J; junction bases left unmatched: 12. This CDR3 has 17 residues. The germline CDR1 and CDR2 sequences are KGHSH and LQKENI. This receptor was identified in a woman aged 25-40 years with active or convalescent COVID-19. The chain joins TRBV18 to TRBJ1-1, with 8 bases identical to TRBD1. The sample consisted of peripheral blood. The CDR3 coding sequence is TGTGCCAGCTCCGTATCATGGGCAGGGGGCATGAACACTGAAGCTTTCTTT. Translation gives CASSVSWAGGMNTEAFF.